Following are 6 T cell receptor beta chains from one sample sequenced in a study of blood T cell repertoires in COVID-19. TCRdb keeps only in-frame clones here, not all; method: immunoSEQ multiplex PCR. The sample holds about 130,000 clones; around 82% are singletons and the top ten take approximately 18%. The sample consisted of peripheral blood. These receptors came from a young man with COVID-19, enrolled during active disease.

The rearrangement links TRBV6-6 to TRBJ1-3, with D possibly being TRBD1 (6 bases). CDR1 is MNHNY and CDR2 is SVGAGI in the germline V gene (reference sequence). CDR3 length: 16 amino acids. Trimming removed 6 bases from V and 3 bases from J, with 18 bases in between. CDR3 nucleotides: TGTGCCAGCAGCTCCACAGGGAACATCTTTGGAAACACCATATATTTT. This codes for CASSSTGNIFGNTIYF.

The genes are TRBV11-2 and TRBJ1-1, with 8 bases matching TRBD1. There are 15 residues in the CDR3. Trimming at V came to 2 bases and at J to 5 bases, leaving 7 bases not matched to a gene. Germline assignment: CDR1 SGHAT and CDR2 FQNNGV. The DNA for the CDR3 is TGTGCCAGCAGCTTACCGAGCAGGGGGCTGACTGAAGCTTTCTTT. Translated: CASSLPSRGLTEAFF.

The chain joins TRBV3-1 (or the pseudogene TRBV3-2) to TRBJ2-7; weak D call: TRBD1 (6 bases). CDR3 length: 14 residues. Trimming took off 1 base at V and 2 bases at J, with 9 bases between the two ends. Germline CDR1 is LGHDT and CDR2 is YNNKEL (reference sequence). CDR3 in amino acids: CASSQGDRPYEQYF. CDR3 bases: TGTGCCAGCAGCCAAGGTGACAGGCCCTACGAGCAGTACTTC.

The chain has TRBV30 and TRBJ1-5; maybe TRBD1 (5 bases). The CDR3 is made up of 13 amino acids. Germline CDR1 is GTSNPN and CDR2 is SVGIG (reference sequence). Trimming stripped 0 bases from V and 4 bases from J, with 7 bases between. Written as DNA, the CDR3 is TGTGCCTGGAGTGTCGGGGGGAATCAGCCCCAGCATTTT. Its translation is CAWSVGGNQPQHF.

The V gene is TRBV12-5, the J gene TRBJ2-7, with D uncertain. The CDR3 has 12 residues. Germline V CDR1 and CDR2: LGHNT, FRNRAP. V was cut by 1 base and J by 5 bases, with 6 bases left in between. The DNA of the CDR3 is TGTGCTAGTGGTTTGGCCCGAGACGAGCAGTACTTC. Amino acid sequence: CASGLARDEQYF.

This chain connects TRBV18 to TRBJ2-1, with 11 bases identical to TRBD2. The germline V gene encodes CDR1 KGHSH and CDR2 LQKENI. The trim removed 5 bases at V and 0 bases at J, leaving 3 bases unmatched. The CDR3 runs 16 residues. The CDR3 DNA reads TGTGCCAGCTCAAAAGGACTAGCGGGCTCCTACAATGAGCAGTTCTTC. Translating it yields CASSKGLAGSYNEQFF. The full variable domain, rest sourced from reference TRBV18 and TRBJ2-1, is NAGVMQNPRHLVRRRGQEARLRCSPMKGHSHVYWYRQLPEEGLKFMVYLQKENIIDESGMPKERFSAEFPKEGPSILRIQQVVRGDSAAYFCASSKGLAGSYNEQFFGPGTRLTVL.